This TCR beta chain originates from a study of identical twins. In every case, the donor was a healthy Caucasian. TCRdb re-derived calls from the 5' RACE reads in MiXCR, one entry per CDR3 protein. Of about 290,000 distinct CDR3 sequences listed, just under 9.5% were seen once; the top ten hold roughly 7%. Points from the study as a whole: Out-of-frame alpha sequences shared by twins were enriched for low generation probability.

A remark on this clonotype: Its antigen is not identified.

CDR1 and CDR2 from the germline V gene are SEHNR and FQNEAQ (reference sequence). CDR3 size: 17 residues. V shed 4 bases and J shed 0 bases, with 19 bases lying between them. The sample also formed part of further work on yellow fever vaccine responses in identical twins.

The origin of this receptor is a woman younger than 30 in good health. Sequencing input: CD8+ T cells sorted from blood. The rearrangement uses TRBV7-9 and TRBJ2-7; possibly TRBD2 for D (7 bases). DNA of the CDR3: TGTGCCAGCAGCTGGGATAGAGGGGGGGTAAGCTCCTACGAGCAGTACTTC. As protein: CASSWDRGGVSSYEQYF.